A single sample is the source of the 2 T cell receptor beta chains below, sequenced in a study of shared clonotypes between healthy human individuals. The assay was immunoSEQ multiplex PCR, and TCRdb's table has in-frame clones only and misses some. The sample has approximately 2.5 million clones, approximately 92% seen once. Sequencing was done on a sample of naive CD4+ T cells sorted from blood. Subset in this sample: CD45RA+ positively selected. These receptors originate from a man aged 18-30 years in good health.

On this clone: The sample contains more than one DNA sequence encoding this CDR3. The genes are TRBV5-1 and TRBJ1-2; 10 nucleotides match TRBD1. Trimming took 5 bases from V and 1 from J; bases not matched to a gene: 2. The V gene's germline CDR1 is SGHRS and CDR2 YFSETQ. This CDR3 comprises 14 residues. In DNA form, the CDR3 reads TGCGCCAGCAGTAGGGACAGGGGTAACTATGGCTACACCTTC. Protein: CASSRDRGNYGYTF.

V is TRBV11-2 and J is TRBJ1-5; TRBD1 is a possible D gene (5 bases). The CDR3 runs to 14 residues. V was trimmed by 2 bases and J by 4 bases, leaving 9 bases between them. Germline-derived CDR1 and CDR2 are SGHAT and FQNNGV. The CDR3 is CASSLWGGNQPQHF. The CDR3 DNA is TGTGCCAGCAGCTTATGGGGGGGTAATCAGCCCCAGCATTTT.